These 10 T cell receptor beta chains share one sample of origin, sequenced in a study of CD8 T cells in ankylosing spondylitis. TCRdb recomputed calls from the 5' RACE reads with MiXCR, one row per CDR3 protein. This table has roughly 260,000 distinct CDR3 sequences, about 19% appearing once. Sequencing used blood, either unsorted or a sorted T cell fraction (not recorded which). The source is a male donor with ankylosing spondylitis or in good health (not recorded which).

This chain joins TRBV12-3 or TRBV12-4 and TRBJ1-2, with D perhaps matching TRBD1 (5 bases). Trimming took 1 base from V and 7 from J, leaving 13 bases between them. The CDR3 sequence is 14 residues long. CDR3 loop: CASSLEGREAGYTF. CDR3 coding DNA: TGTGCCAGCAGTTTAGAGGGCAGGGAGGCTGGCTACACCTTC.

This clonotype has only a few counts. The chain couples TRBV5-1 to TRBJ1-5; maybe TRBD1 (5 bases). The V end was cut by 3 bases, the J end by 0 bases, with 10 bases between. CDR1 is SGHRS and CDR2 is YFSETQ in the germline V gene. The CDR3 sequence is 15 residues long. CDR3 sequence (DNA): TGCGCCAGCAGCTATGGGACGGATAGCAATCAGCCCCAGCATTTT. Translating it yields CASSYGTDSNQPQHF.

The genes are TRBV5-5 and TRBJ1-2, with 9 bases lining up with TRBD1. Germline V gene lookup returns CDR1 SGHKS and CDR2 YYEKEE (reference sequence). The CDR3 has 15 residues. V shed 4 bases and J 2 bases; nucleotides not matched to a gene: 6. CDR3 in DNA: TGTGCCAGCAGCATTCCGGGACAGGGCAACTATGGCTACACCTTC. Protein sequence: CASSIPGQGNYGYTF.

This clonotype appeared a few times. The V call is TRBV20-1, the J call TRBJ1-6; D uncertain. Germline loops: CDR1 DFQATT, CDR2 SNEGSKA (reference sequence). V dropped 3 bases and J dropped 2 bases, with 8 bases sitting between them. The CDR3 runs 14 residues. CDR3 in amino acids: CSARKRTYNSPLHF. Here the CDR3 DNA reads TGCAGTGCTAGGAAACGGACCTATAATTCACCCCTCCACTTT.

The chain is built from TRBV24-1 and TRBJ2-1; a possible D gene is TRBD2 (5 bases). Per germline, CDR1 KGHDR and CDR2 SFDVKD. This CDR3 contains 15 residues. V was trimmed by 7 bases and J by 13 bases, leaving 25 bases between them. CDR3 sequence reads: CATSPGGLLTLQQFF. The CDR3 DNA reads as TGTGCCACCAGCCCAGGAGGTCTTTTAACGTTGCAACAGTTCTTC.

This clonotype showed up just a few times. This chain links TRBV10-3 with TRBJ2-7; the D gene is possibly TRBD1 (6 bases). The germline V gene encodes CDR1 ENHRY and CDR2 SYGVKD. The CDR3 totals 12 residues. V lost 5 bases and J 5 bases, leaving 10 bases between the germline ends. The CDR3 coding sequence is TGTGCCATCAGTTACACAGGGAACGAGCAGTACGTC. Protein: CAISYTGNEQYV.

In this sample, this clonotype turned up a few times. This chain uses TRBV6-4 with TRBJ2-1; 13 bases are a match to TRBD2. The V gene's germline CDR1 is MRHNA and CDR2 SNTAGT. The trim removed 0 bases at V and 0 bases at J, leaving 5 bases unmatched. The CDR3 loop spans 19 amino acids. For the CDR3, the DNA is TGTGCCAGCAGTGACTCTCCTAGGACTAGCGGGAGCTCCTACAATGAGCAGTTCTTC. It specifies CASSDSPRTSGSSYNEQFF.

The V call is TRBV11-2, the J call TRBJ2-2, with no clear D. V was pared by 3 bases and J by 6 bases, with 11 bases between. The CDR3 covers 14 residues. CDR1 and CDR2 from the germline V gene are SGHAT and FQNNGV. The CDR3 DNA reads as TGTGCCAGCAGCTTGGATAGGGTCTCCGGGGAGCTGTTTTTT. Its protein product is CASSLDRVSGELFF.

This clonotype was seen ten or more times. The gene calls are TRBV27 and TRBJ2-1; 7 bases map to TRBD1. V was clipped by 5 bases and J by 2 bases; unmatched bases: 6. The CDR3 runs 15 residues. Germline CDR1 reads MNHEY; CDR2 reads SMNVEV (reference sequence). The CDR3 sequence: CASSRGQAPYNEQFF. In DNA form, the CDR3 reads TGTGCCAGCAGTCGAGGACAGGCCCCCTACAATGAGCAGTTCTTC.

This clonotype was detected a few times. This chain connects TRBV29-1 to TRBJ2-7; possibly TRBD2 for D (5 bases). The CDR3 has 11 amino acids. Trimming stripped 4 bases from V and 4 bases from J, with 8 bases between. Germline V gives CDR1 SQVTM, CDR2 ANQGSEA. The DNA for the CDR3 is TGCAGCGTTGTATCGGGGTACGAGCAGTACGTC. It yields the protein CSVVSGYEQYV.